This TCR beta chain was found in a study of identical twins. The CDR3 extends over 16 amino acids. The germline V gene encodes CDR1 SEHNR and CDR2 FQNEAQ (reference sequence). Trimming cost V 5 bases and J 2 bases, with 17 bases left between them. In regard to this clonotype: Its antigen is unidentified.

Whole-study results and caveats: Among monozygotic twins, out-of-frame TCR alpha sharing exceeded what models predicted. While abundant cord blood beta clonotypes carried fewer insertions, memory repertoires showed no such pattern. Among out-of-frame alpha sequences shared by twins, low generation probability occurred in excess.

With template switching, a universal primer site was added, and the cDNA carried unique molecular identifiers. TCRdb re-called the 5' RACE reads through MiXCR, storing one row per CDR3 protein. The sample records about 240,000 distinct CDR3 sequences, under 12% being singletons. The chain carries TRBV7-9 and TRBJ2-3, with D possibly TRBD2 on 6 matching bases. The source of this sequence is a man aged 50-60 years in good health. The sequencing sample was made of memory T cells sorted from blood. The CDR3 nucleotides are TGTGCCAGCAGCCGCGGGGCAGCCACATTCACAGATACGCAGTATTTT. This sequence encodes CASSRGAATFTDTQYF.